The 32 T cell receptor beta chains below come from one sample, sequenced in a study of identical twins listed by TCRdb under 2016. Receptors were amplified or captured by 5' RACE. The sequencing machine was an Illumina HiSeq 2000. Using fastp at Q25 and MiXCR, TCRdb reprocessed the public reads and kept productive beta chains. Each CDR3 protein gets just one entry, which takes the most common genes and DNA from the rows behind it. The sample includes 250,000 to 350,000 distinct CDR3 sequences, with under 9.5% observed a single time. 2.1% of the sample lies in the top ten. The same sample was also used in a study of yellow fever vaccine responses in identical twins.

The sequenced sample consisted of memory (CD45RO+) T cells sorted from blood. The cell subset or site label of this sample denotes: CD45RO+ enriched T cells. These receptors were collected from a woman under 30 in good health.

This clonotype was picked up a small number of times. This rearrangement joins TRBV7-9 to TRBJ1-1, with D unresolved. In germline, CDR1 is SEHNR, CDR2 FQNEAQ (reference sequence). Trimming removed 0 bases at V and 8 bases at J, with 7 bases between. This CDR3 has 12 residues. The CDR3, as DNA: TGTGCCAGCAGCTTAGCGCCAGACGAAGCTTTCTTT. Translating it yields CASSLAPDEAFF.

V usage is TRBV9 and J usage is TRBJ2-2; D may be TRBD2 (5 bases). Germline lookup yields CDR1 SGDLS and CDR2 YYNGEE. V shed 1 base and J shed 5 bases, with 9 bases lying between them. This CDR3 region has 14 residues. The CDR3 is CASSVNLATGELFF. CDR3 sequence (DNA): TGTGCCAGCAGCGTAAATCTAGCTACCGGGGAGCTGTTTTTT.

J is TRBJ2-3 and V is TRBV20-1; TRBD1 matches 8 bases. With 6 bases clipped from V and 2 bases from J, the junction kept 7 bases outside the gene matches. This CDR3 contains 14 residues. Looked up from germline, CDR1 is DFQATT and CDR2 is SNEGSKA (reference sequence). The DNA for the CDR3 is TGCAGTGCGGTAACAGGGGGTAACACAGATACGCAGTATTTT. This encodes CSAVTGGNTDTQYF.

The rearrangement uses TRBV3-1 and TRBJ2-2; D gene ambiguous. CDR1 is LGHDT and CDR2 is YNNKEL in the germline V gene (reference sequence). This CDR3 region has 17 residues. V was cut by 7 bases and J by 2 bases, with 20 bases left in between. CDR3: CASTGWTGRINTGELFF. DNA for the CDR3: TGTGCCAGCACCGGTTGGACGGGTCGAATCAACACCGGGGAGCTGTTTTTT.

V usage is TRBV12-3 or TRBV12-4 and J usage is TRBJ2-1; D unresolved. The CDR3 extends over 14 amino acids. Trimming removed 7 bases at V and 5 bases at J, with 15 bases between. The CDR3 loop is CASTIGLEHNEQFF. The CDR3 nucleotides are TGTGCCAGCACCATAGGGCTAGAGCACAATGAGCAGTTCTTC.

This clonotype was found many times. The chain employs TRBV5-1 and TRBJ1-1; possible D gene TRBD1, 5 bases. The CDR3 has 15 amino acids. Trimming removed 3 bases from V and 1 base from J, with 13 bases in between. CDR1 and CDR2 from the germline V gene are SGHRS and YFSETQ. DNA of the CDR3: TGCGCCAGCAGCTCCCGGGGGGGACCGAACACTGAAGCTTTCTTT. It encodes CASSSRGGPNTEAFF.

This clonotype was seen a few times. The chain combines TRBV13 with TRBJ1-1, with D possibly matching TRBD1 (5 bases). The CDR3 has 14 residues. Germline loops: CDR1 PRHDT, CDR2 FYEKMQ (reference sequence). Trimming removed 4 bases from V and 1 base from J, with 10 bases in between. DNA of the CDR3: TGTGCCAGCAGCTCAAGACAGCAGAACACTGAAGCTTTCTTT. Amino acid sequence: CASSSRQQNTEAFF.

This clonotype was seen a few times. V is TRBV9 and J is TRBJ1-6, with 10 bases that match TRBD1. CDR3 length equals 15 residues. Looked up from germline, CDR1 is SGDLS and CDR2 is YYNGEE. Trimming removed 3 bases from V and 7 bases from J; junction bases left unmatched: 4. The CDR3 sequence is CASSDRQGANSPLHF. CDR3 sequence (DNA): TGTGCCAGCAGCGACAGACAGGGGGCGAATTCACCCCTCCACTTT.

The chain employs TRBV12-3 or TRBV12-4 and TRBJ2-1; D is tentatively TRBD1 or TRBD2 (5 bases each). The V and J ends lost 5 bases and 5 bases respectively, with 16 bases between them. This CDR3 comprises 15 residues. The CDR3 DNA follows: TGTGCCAGCAGTCACCGGGACGGCCCTAACAATGAGCAGTTCTTC. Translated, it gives CASSHRDGPNNEQFF.

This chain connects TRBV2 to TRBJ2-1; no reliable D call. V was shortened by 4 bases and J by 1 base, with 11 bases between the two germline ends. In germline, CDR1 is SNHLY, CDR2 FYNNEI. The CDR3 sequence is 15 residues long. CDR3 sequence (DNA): TGTGCCAGCAGTGGGTGGTTGGGTTCCTACAATGAGCAGTTCTTC. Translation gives CASSGWLGSYNEQFF.

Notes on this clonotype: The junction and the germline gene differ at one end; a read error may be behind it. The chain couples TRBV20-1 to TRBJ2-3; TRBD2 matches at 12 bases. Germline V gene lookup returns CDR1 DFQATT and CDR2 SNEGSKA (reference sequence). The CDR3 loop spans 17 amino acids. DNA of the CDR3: TGCTGTGCTAGAGAACTAGCGGGGGGCCTGAGCACAGATACGCAGTATTTT. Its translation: CCARELAGGLSTDTQYF.

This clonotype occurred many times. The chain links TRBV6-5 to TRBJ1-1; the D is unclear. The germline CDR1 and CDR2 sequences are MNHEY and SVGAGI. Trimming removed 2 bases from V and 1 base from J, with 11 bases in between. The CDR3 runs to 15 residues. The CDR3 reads CASSYAGRGNTEAFF. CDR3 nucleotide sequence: TGTGCCAGCAGTTACGCCGGGAGAGGGAACACTGAAGCTTTCTTT.

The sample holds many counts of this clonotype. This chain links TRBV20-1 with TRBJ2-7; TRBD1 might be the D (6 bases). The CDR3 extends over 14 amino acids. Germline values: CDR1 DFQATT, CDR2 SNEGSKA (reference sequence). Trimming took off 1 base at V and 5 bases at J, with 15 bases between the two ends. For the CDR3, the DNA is TGCAGTGCTAGAGTCAAGCAGGGGAACAACGAGCAGTACTTC. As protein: CSARVKQGNNEQYF.

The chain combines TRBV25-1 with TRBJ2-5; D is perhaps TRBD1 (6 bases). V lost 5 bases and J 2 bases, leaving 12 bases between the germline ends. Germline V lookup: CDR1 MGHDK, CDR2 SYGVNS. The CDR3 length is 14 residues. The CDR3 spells CASSTTGLQETQYF. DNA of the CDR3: TGTGCCAGCAGTACGACAGGACTTCAAGAGACCCAGTACTTC.

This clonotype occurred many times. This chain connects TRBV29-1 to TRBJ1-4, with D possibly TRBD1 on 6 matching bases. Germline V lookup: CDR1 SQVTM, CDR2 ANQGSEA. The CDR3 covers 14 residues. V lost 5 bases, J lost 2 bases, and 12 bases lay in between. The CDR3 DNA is TGCAGCGTTCGAACAGGGCCGACTAATGAAAAACTGTTTTTT. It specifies CSVRTGPTNEKLFF. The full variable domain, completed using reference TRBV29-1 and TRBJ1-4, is SAVISQKPSRDICQRGTSLTIQCQVDSQVTMMFWYRQQPGQSLTLIATANQGSEATYESGFVIDKFPISRPNLTFSTLTVSNMSPEDSSIYLCSVRTGPTNEKLFFGSGTQLSVL.

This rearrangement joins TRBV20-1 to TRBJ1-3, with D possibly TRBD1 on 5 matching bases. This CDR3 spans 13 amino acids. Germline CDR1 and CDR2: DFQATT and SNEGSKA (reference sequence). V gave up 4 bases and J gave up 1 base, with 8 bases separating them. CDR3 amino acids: CSAKQGSGNTIYF. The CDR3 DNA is TGCAGTGCTAAGCAGGGATCTGGAAACACCATATATTTT.

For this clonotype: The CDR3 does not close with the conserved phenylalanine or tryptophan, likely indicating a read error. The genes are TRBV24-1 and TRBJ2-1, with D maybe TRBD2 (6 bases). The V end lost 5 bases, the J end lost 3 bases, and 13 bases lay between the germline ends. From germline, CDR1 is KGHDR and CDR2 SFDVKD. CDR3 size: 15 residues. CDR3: CATSALGGLYNEQFV. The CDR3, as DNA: TGTGCCACCAGTGCTCTGGGGGGTCTCTACAATGAGCAGTTCGTC.

CDR3 nucleotide sequence: TGTGCCAGCAGCCCCACCGGGGGGCGCGACACCGGGGAGCTGTTTTTT. Protein product: CASSPTGGRDTGELFF. The chain joins TRBV7-2 to TRBJ2-2; possible D gene TRBD2, 7 bases. CDR1 is SGHTA, CDR2 FQGNSA, per germline. There are 16 residues in the CDR3. V was clipped by 5 bases and J by 3 bases, with 16 bases between them.

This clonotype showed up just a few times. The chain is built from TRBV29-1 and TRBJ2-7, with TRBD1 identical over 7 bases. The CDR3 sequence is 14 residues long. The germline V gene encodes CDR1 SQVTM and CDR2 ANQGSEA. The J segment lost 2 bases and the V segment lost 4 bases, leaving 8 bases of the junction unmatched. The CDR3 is CSVGDRAVAYEQYF. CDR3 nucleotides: TGCAGCGTTGGAGACAGGGCTGTAGCCTACGAGCAGTACTTC.

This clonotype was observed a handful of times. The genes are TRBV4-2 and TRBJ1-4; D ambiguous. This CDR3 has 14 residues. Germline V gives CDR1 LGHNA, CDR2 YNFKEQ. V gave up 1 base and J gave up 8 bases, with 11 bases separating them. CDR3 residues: CASSQGSGREKLFF. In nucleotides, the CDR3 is TGTGCCAGCAGCCAAGGGTCAGGTCGCGAAAAACTGTTTTTT.

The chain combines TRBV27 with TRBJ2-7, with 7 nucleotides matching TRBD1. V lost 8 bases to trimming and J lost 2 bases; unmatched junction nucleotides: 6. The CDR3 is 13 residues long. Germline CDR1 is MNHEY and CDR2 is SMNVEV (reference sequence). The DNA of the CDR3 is TGTGCCAGCGGGACAGCCGGGGCCTACGAGCAGTACTTC. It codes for CASGTAGAYEQYF.

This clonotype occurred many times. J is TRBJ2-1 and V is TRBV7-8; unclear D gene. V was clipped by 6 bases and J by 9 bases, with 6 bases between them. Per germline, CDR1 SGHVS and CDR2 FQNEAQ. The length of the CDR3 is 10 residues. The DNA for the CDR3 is TGTGCCAGCAGTACGGGTGAGCAGTTCTTC. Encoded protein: CASSTGEQFF.

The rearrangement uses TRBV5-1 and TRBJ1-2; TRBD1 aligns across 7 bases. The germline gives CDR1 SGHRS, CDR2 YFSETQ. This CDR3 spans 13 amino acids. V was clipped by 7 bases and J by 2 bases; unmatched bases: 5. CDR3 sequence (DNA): TGCGCCAGCGGGGACAGAATGAACTATGGCTACACCTTC. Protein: CASGDRMNYGYTF.

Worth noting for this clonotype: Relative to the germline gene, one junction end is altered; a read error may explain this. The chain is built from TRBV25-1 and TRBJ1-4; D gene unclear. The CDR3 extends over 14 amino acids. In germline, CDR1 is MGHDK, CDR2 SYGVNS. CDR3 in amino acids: CASQDGPTSEKLFF. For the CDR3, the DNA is TGTGCCAGCCAGGACGGACCAACTAGTGAAAAACTGTTTTTT.

CDR3 region: CASSIINEQFF. The CDR3, as DNA: TGTGCCAGTAGTATAATCAATGAGCAGTTCTTC. The chain carries TRBV19 and TRBJ2-1; D unresolved. V lost 2 bases to trimming and J lost 6 bases, with 2 bases between them. CDR1 and CDR2 (germline): LNHDA, SQIVND (reference sequence). The CDR3 runs 11 residues.

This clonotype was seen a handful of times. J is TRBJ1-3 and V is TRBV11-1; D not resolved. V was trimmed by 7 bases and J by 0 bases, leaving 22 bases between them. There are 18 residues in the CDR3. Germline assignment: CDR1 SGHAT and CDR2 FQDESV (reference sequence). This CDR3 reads CASTVDNTLNTSGNTIYF. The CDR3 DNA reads TGTGCCAGCACCGTGGATAACACATTAAACACCTCTGGAAACACCATATATTTT.

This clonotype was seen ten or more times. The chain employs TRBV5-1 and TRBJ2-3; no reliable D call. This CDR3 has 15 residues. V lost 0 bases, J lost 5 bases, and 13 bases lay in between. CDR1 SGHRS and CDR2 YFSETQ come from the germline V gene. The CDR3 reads CASSLEHRNVDTQYF. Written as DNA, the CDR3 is TGCGCCAGCAGCTTGGAACACCGCAACGTAGATACGCAGTATTTT. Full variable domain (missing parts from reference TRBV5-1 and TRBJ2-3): KAGVTQTPRYLIKTRGQQVTLSCSPISGHRSVSWYQQTPGQGLQFLFEYFSETQRNKGNFPGRFSGRQFSNSRSEMNVSTLELGDSALYLCASSLEHRNVDTQYFGPGTRLTVL.

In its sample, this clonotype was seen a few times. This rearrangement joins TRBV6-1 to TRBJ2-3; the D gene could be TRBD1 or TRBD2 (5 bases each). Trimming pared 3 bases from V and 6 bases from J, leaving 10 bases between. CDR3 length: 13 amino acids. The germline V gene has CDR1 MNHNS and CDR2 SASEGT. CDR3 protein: CASSEGEKDTQYF. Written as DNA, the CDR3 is TGTGCCAGCAGTGAGGGGGAAAAGGATACGCAGTATTTT.

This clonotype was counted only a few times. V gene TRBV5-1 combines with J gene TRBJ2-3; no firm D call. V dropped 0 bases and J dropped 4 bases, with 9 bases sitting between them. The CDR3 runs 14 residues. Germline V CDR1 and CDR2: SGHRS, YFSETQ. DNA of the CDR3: TGCGCCAGCAGCTTGGCCAGCGCCGCAGATACGCAGTATTTT. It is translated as CASSLASAADTQYF.

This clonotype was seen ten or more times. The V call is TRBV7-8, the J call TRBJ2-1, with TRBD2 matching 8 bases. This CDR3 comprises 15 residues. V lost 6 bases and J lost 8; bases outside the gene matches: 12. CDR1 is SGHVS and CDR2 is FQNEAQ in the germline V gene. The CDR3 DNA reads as TGTGCCAGCAGACCCCCCGGGACTAGTTTTGATGAGCAGTTCTTC. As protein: CASRPPGTSFDEQFF.

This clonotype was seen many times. The DNA of the CDR3 is TGTGCCAGCAGCTTTGGGAATTCCAACTATGGCTACACCTTC. Amino acid sequence: CASSFGNSNYGYTF. V is TRBV7-2 and J is TRBJ1-2; D is undetermined. Trimming cost V 3 bases and J 2 bases, with 10 bases left between them. Looked up from germline, CDR1 is SGHTA and CDR2 is FQGNSA. This CDR3 comprises 14 residues.

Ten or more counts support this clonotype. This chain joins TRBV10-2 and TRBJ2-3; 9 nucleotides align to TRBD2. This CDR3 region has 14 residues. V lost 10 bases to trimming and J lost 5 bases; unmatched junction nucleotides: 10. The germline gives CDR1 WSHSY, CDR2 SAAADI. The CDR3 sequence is CATTGTSSRDTQYF. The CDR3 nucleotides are TGCGCCACCACCGGGACTAGCAGTAGAGATACGCAGTATTTT.